The clone carrying this TCR beta chain came up once. Its antigen is unidentified. These data are taken from a study of shared clonotypes between healthy human individuals. Notes on the study in general: Even with large depth, rarefaction showed that sorted-subset sequencing was incomplete.

In the study's own analysis: ImmunoSEQ output lacked quality scores and full-length reads, limiting matched filtering. Profiled with immunoSEQ multiplex PCR; TCRdb holds only in-frame clones, not every one. V and J calls plus clone size are reproduced from that table; the DNA served to infer D and trimming. The data show hundreds of thousands of clones, with roughly 73% seen just once and 1.5% to 2% held by the top ten. There were only Caucasian adults among the donors, and all lived in Nashville, Tennessee. The receptor's source is a woman aged 25 to 39 in good health. Input material: memory CD4+ T cells sorted from blood. Subset specified: CD45RA-negative fraction.

In DNA, the CDR3 is TGTGCCAGCAGCCATAACGCTGGACTGAACTACGAGCAGTACTTC. It specifies CASSHNAGLNYEQYF. The J gene is TRBJ2-7, the V gene TRBV5-6, with D tentatively TRBD2 (5 bases). CDR1 is SGHDT, CDR2 YYEEEE, per germline. Trimming left V 4 bases short and J 3 bases short, with 17 bases between. The CDR3 length is 15 residues.